This TCR beta chain originates from a study of T cells after yellow fever vaccination. Study-level background: Those fractions that held only low numbers of cells were prepared using the SMART-Seq v4 Ultra Low Input RNA kit. Study-wide results and limits: Overlap between CD4 and CD8 compartments was detected for a small share of clonotypes.

A universal primer site and UMIs were added as TCR cDNA was made by 5'RACE template switching. TCRdb itself ran the 5' RACE reads through MiXCR, one entry per CDR3 protein. The data show approximately 600,000 distinct CDR3 sequences, 10% to 15% seen once. This clonotype was detected a few times. Its antigen remains unknown. This TCR derives from a man aged 25-40 years who received the YFV17D yellow fever vaccine. Sequenced here: PBMCs, sampled on the day of the yellow fever booster vaccination.

CDR3 protein: CASSLGAGLRTDTQYF. DNA of the CDR3: TGTGCCAGCAGCTTGGGAGCGGGCCTTCGCACAGATACGCAGTATTTT. V usage is TRBV7-2 and J usage is TRBJ2-3, with D perhaps matching TRBD2 (6 bases). Trimming pared 3 bases from V and 1 base from J, leaving 14 bases between. The germline V gene has CDR1 SGHTA and CDR2 FQGNSA. This CDR3 contains 16 residues.